The T cell receptor beta chain described here comes from a study of vaccination and CD4 T cells after COVID-19. Looking at the study overall: Overlapping spike peptides of SARS-CoV-2, HCoV-NL63, HCoV-OC43 and HCoV-229E stimulated the cells. The authors gave control cultures a CEFX pool, an HIV-1 Nef pool, or no peptide.

As for this clonotype: As yet, its antigen is unknown.

Oncomine TCR Beta short-read sequencing was applied to DNA from cultured CD4+ T cells. TCRdb re-called the PCR reads with MiXCR, one entry per CDR3 protein. The profile shows around 15,000 distinct CDR3 sequences, approximately 50% of them singletons. Germline CDR1 DFQATT, CDR2 SNEGSKA (reference sequence). Trimming pared 5 bases from V and 4 bases from J, leaving 11 bases between. The CDR3 is 12 residues long. Stated time point: late sampling 161 to 241 days after vaccination in three convalescent patients. Indicated treatment: roughly ten-day PBMC culture with coronavirus spike peptide pools or control peptides (ViraFEST assay).

This TCR came from a human donor who had recovered from COVID-19. The specimen was CD4+ T cells from blood, cultured in vitro, collected about 7 months after SARS-CoV-2 vaccination. This chain uses TRBV20-1 with TRBJ2-5; D is possibly TRBD1 (5 bases). The CDR3 DNA is TGCAGTGCTGTGAAGGGGCCAGAGACCCAGTACTTC. Protein sequence: CSAVKGPETQYF.